This T cell receptor beta chain was documented in a study of response to subunit inactivated influenza vaccine. Overall study findings and caveats: A suggestion made by the authors is that each seasonal influenza vaccination recruits few new T cells.

This clonotype has just a few counts. The target antigen is unknown. MiXCR was run by TCRdb on the RT-PCR reads, yielding one entry per CDR3 protein. The table records 430,000 or so distinct CDR3 sequences, 9.5% to 12% of them present only once. The clonotype comes from a man aged 45 to 65 who received an inactivated influenza vaccine. The specimen comprised PBMCs from blood, sampled roughly 47 days after vaccination.

This chain's CDR3 is CSARAGNYGYTF. The CDR3 nucleotides read TGCAGTGCTAGAGCCGGGAACTATGGCTACACCTTC. The chain joins TRBV20-1 to TRBJ1-2; D is undetermined. Germline CDR1 and CDR2: DFQATT and SNEGSKA (reference sequence). V gave up 1 base and J gave up 2 bases, with 5 bases separating them. The CDR3 is 12 residues long.